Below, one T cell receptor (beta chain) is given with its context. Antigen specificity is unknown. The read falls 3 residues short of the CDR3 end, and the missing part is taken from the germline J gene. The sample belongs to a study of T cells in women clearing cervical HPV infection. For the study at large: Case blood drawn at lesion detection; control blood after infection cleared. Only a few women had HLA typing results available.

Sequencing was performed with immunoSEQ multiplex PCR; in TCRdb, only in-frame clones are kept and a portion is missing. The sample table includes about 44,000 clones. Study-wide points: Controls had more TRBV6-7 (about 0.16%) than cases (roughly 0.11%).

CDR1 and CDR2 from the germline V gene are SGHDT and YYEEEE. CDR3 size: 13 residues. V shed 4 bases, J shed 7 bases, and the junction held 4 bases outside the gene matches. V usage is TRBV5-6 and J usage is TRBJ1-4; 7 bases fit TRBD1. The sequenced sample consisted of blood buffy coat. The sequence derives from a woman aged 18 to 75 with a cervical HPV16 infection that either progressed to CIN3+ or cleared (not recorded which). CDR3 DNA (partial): TGTGCCAGCAGCGGCGGGACAGCTGAAAAA. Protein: CASSGGTAEK. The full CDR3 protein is CASSGGTAEKLFF.